The next 17 T cell receptor beta chains were all read from a single sample in a study of cytomegalovirus exposure and HLA in healthy donors. Vbeta (60) and Jbeta (13) primers were used in the PCR. Profiled with immunoSEQ multiplex PCR; TCRdb holds only in-frame clones, not every one. The top ten hold over 5% of the sample, which has roughly 100,000 clones, around four fifths seen once. The specimen sequenced was PBMCs. The receptor set was obtained from a woman in her late teens or twenties in good health and CMV-seropositive.

The chain is built from TRBV7-6 and TRBJ2-2, with 9 bases that match TRBD2. The germline V gene encodes CDR1 SGHVS and CDR2 FNYEAQ. There are 17 residues in the CDR3. V was clipped by 4 bases and J by 2 bases; unmatched bases: 8. The CDR3 loop is CASSSQIAGANTGELFF. DNA of the CDR3: TGTGCCAGCAGCTCCCAGATAGCGGGGGCCAACACCGGGGAGCTGTTTTTT.

The gene calls are TRBV5-1 and TRBJ2-7; 12 bases align to TRBD2. The CDR3 is 15 residues long. CDR1 is SGHRS and CDR2 is YFSETQ in the germline V gene. Trimming removed 0 bases from V and 2 bases from J; junction bases left unmatched: 0. The CDR3 DNA is TGCGCCAGCAGCTTGGCTAGCGGGAGGGCCTACGAGCAGTACTTC. It yields the protein CASSLASGRAYEQYF.

V is TRBV6-5 and J is TRBJ1-5; no clear D. Looked up from germline, CDR1 is MNHEY and CDR2 is SVGAGI. CDR3 length: 12 residues. V was cut by 6 bases and J by 7 bases, with 10 bases left in between. The DNA for the CDR3 is TGTGCCAGCAGACAACCGAACCAGCCCCAGCATTTT. Protein sequence: CASRQPNQPQHF.

This chain uses TRBV7-3 with TRBJ2-7; D is undetermined. This CDR3 is 11 amino acids long. Germline V gene lookup returns CDR1 SGHTA and CDR2 FQGTGA. V shed 5 bases and J shed 6 bases, with 8 bases lying between them. The DNA of the CDR3 is TGTGCCAGCAGCAATGGGCGCGAGCAGTACTTC. Translation gives CASSNGREQYF.

CDR3 in DNA: TGTGCCAGAAGAAGCGGTAATGAGCAGTTCTTC. Translated: CARRSGNEQFF. The V call is TRBV2, the J call TRBJ2-1; TRBD2 is a possible D gene (5 bases). The CDR3 has 11 residues. Trimming removed 9 bases from V and 7 bases from J, with 10 bases in between. Germline V gene data show CDR1 as SNHLY and CDR2 as FYNNEI.

The V call is TRBV27, the J call TRBJ2-1, with 7 positions matching TRBD2. This CDR3 spans 15 amino acids. The V gene's germline CDR1 is MNHEY and CDR2 SMNVEV (reference sequence). J lost 0 bases, V lost 8 bases, and 7 bases had no gene match. In DNA form, the CDR3 reads TGTGCCAGCGTATCTAGCGGTAGCTCCTACAATGAGCAGTTCTTC. The encoded protein is CASVSSGSSYNEQFF.

CDR3: CASRGTAPYEQYF. In DNA form, the CDR3 reads TGTGCCAGCAGAGGGACAGCTCCCTACGAGCAGTACTTC. V gene TRBV6-1 combines with J gene TRBJ2-7, with 7 bases identical to TRBD1. This CDR3 spans 13 amino acids. The germline CDR1 and CDR2 sequences are MNHNS and SASEGT. V trimming: 6 bases; J trimming: 2 bases; junction bases outside the gene matches: 4.

The CDR3 sequence is CASRLEGTQYF. As DNA, the CDR3 is TGTGCCAGCAGATTGGAGGGGACCCAGTACTTC. V gene TRBV2 combines with J gene TRBJ2-5, with D possibly matching TRBD2 (6 bases). CDR3 size: 11 residues. V was shortened by 6 bases and J by 7 bases, with 9 bases between the two germline ends. Germline CDR1 and CDR2: SNHLY and FYNNEI.

The chain recombines TRBV11-1 with TRBJ1-1; maybe TRBD1 (5 bases). V was cut by 5 bases and J by 1 base, with 14 bases left in between. CDR1 SGHAT and CDR2 FQDESV come from the germline V gene (reference sequence). This CDR3 has 15 residues. The CDR3 sequence: CASSPAGRGNTEAFF. Here the CDR3 DNA reads TGTGCCAGCAGCCCGGCAGGGCGGGGGAACACTGAAGCTTTCTTT.

This chain joins TRBV28 and TRBJ2-1; 7 positions match TRBD2. Germline CDR1 and CDR2: MDHEN and SYDVKM. The CDR3 is 15 residues long. Trimming took 2 bases from V and 5 from J; bases not matched to a gene: 6. CDR3 sequence: CASSLTGLVNNEQFF. In DNA, the CDR3 is TGTGCCAGCAGTTTAACCGGACTAGTGAACAATGAGCAGTTCTTC.

The CDR3: CASSLDGGGTGELFF. In DNA, the CDR3 is TGTGCCAGCAGCTTAGATGGGGGGGGCACCGGGGAGCTGTTTTTT. The chain recombines TRBV11-1 with TRBJ2-2; 7 bases match TRBD2. The CDR3 is made up of 15 amino acids. J was trimmed by 4 bases and V by 1 base; bases with no gene match: 3. CDR1 and CDR2 (germline): SGHAT, FQDESV (reference sequence). Drawing the rest from reference TRBV11-1 and TRBJ2-2, the complete variable domain is EAEVAQSPRYKITEKSQAVAFWCDPISGHATLYWYRQILGQGPELLVQFQDESVVDDSQLPKDRFSAERLKGVDSTLKIQPAELGDSAMYLCASSLDGGGTGELFFGEGSRLTVL.

V is TRBV10-3 and J is TRBJ1-3; D uncertain. The CDR3 sequence is 13 residues long. Trimming took off 11 bases at V and 0 bases at J, with 11 bases between the two ends. Germline assignment: CDR1 ENHRY and CDR2 SYGVKD. The CDR3 is CASNSFSGNTIYF. The DNA for the CDR3 is TGTGCCTCTAACAGCTTCTCTGGAAACACCATATATTTT.

V and J are TRBV18 and TRBJ1-5; no reliable D call. Trimming shortened V by 6 bases and J by 6 bases, and 18 bases separated the two germline ends. The germline gives CDR1 KGHSH, CDR2 LQKENI. The CDR3 spans 15 residues. Here the CDR3 DNA reads TGTGCCAGCTCCCCCCCGTGGAGCTACGGTCAGCCCCAGCATTTT. The encoded protein is CASSPPWSYGQPQHF.

The rearrangement joins TRBV30 to TRBJ1-3; D remains ambiguous. Trimming removed 5 bases at V and 8 bases at J, with 19 bases between. This CDR3 region has 14 residues. Germline V gene data show CDR1 as GTSNPN and CDR2 as SVGIG (reference sequence). For the CDR3, the DNA is TGTGCCTGGGAGTCATTATCCGGGTCGGACACCATATATTTT. Translation: CAWESLSGSDTIYF.

The chain is built from TRBV19 and TRBJ2-2, with a tentative D call TRBD2 (5 bases). Germline V lookup: CDR1 LNHDA, CDR2 SQIVND (reference sequence). The CDR3 loop spans 21 amino acids. V was pared by 7 bases and J by 7 bases, with 37 bases between. As DNA, the CDR3 is TGTGCCAGTATCATGAGTAGGGCTAGCCCCAAGCCAAACATGGAACACGGGGAGCTGTTTTTT. It specifies CASIMSRASPKPNMEHGELFF. The variable domain in full, completed from reference TRBV19 and TRBJ2-2, reads DGGITQSPKYLFRKEGQNVTLSCEQNLNHDAMYWYRQDPGQGLRLIYYSQIVNDFQKGDIAEGYSVSREKKESFPLTVTSAQKNPTAFYLCASIMSRASPKPNMEHGELFFGEGSRLTVL.

The rearrangement uses TRBV5-1 and TRBJ1-2; 9 positions match TRBD1. The J segment lost 6 bases and the V segment lost 5 bases, leaving 5 bases of the junction unmatched. The CDR3 spans 13 residues. The germline V gene encodes CDR1 SGHRS and CDR2 YFSETQ. In DNA, the CDR3 is TGCGCCAGCAGTTGGGACAGGGCGGATGGCTACACCTTC. Protein product: CASSWDRADGYTF. The whole variable domain, remainder taken from reference TRBV5-1 and TRBJ1-2, is KAGVTQTPRYLIKTRGQQVTLSCSPISGHRSVSWYQQTPGQGLQFLFEYFSETQRNKGNFPGRFSGRQFSNSRSEMNVSTLELGDSALYLCASSWDRADGYTFGSGTRLTVV.

This clone was seen a single time. CDR3 DNA: TGTGCCAGCAGAACCTCAGGGGCGCCGAGCACTGAAGCTTTCTTT. Translation gives CASRTSGAPSTEAFF. V and J are TRBV6-6 and TRBJ1-1; D is perhaps TRBD1 (6 bases). The V end lost 6 bases, the J end lost 4 bases, and 18 bases lay between the germline ends. Germline V gives CDR1 MNHNY, CDR2 SVGAGI (reference sequence). The CDR3 spans 15 residues.